A selection of T cell receptor beta chains follows, all from one sample in a study of shared clonotypes between healthy human individuals. Some clones are missing from TCRdb's copy, which holds only in-frame ones; the method was immunoSEQ multiplex PCR. The sample holds around 550,000 clones, 85% to 95% seen once. The source material was naive CD8+ T cells sorted from blood. All receptors derive from a woman aged 25 to 39 in good health. Each CDR3 is given with its conserved first and last residue. A D gene is named only where the DNA matches it firmly.

>TRBD2|TRBJ2-7|TRBV28
TGTGCCAGCAGGTGGACTAGCGGAGCATCCTACGAGCAGTACTTC
CASRWTSGASYEQYF
>NA|TRBJ2-1|TRBV27
TGTGCCAGCAGTCTTACTGGGACCCTCGATGAGCAGTTCTTC
CASSLTGTLDEQFF
>NA|TRBJ2-7|TRBV30
TGTGCCTGGACTGACGAGCGTAACGAGCAGTACTTC
CAWTDERNEQYF
>TRBD1|TRBJ1-2|TRBV27
TGTGCCAGCAGTCACGGGACAGACTATGGCTACACCTTC
CASSHGTDYGYTF
>NA|TRBJ1-1|TRBV13
TGTGCCAGCAGCTTAATGGACCTGAACACTGAAGCTTTCTTT
CASSLMDLNTEAFF
>NA|TRBJ1-1|TRBV11-3
TGTGCCAGCCCCCGGCCCGTTAGGTGGATCTTT
CASPRPVRWIF
>TRBD2|TRBJ2-7|TRBV4-1
TGCGCCAGCAGCCAAGGTACTAGCGGGAGCGACGAGCAGTACTTC
CASSQGTSGSDEQYF
>NA|TRBJ2-7|TRBV27
TGTGCCAGCAGTTCCACCCCCGAGGGGAGCTCCTACGAGCAGTACTTC
CASSSTPEGSSYEQYF
>NA|TRBJ1-1|TRBV7-9
TGTGCCAGCAGCTTGGGTCCCAACAGGGAGCCCTTGAACACTGAAGCTTTCTTT
CASSLGPNREPLNTEAFF
>TRBD1|TRBJ2-1|TRBV4-1
TGCGCCAGCAGCCAACGGGACAGGGTATTGGATGAGCAGTTCTTC
CASSQRDRVLDEQFF
>TRBD2|TRBJ2-7|TRBV4-1
TGCGCCAGCAGCCCCCGAGCGGGGGCCGCGGGAGAGCAGTACTTC
CASSPRAGAAGEQYF
>NA|TRBJ2-1|TRBV2
TGTGCCAGCAGTGTGCGGCCTTACAATGAGCAGTTCTTC
CASSVRPYNEQFF
>NA|TRBJ2-1|TRBV11-2
TGTGCCAGCAGCCAACGGGACTCGACTTACAATGAGCAGTTCTTC
CASSQRDSTYNEQFF
>NA|TRBJ2-5|TRBV13
TGTGCCAGCAGCTTAGGCGCGGGACTGGAAGAGACCCAGTACTTC
CASSLGAGLEETQYF